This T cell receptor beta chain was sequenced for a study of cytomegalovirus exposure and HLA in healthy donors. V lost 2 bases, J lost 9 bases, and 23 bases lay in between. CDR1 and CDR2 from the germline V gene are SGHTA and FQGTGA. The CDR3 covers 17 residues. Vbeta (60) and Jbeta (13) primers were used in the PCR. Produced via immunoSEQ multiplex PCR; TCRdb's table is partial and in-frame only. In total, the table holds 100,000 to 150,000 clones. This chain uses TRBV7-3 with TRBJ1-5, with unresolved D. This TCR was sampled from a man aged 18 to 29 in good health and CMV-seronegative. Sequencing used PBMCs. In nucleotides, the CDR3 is TGTGCCAGCAGCTTATCCAGGCTCAAGGTTGTGTCATGGCCCCAGCATTTT. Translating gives CASSLSRLKVVSWPQHF.